Below are 15 T cell receptor beta chains sequenced from a single sample in a study of control samples from healthy donors and cancer patients. Assay: immunoSEQ multiplex PCR; the TCRdb copy retains only in-frame clones and omits some. The sample contains approximately 150,000 clones, nearly 96% of which appear only once. Sequencing input: blood. The receptors were sampled from a woman in her 30s in good health.

The chain recombines TRBV18 with TRBJ2-7, with a tentative D call TRBD1 (6 bases). The germline V gene has CDR1 KGHSH and CDR2 LQKENI. Trimming stripped 0 bases from V and 4 bases from J, with 13 bases between. This CDR3 region has 15 residues. The CDR3 nucleotides read TGTGCCAGCTCACCACCTGGCAGGGGAAGATACGAGCAGTACTTC. Protein: CASSPPGRGRYEQYF.

V gene TRBV6-2 or TRBV6-3 combines with J gene TRBJ2-1; TRBD2 aligns across 7 bases. Per the germline V gene, CDR1 is MNHEY and CDR2 is SVGEGT. V trimming: 5 bases; J trimming: 5 bases; junction bases outside the gene matches: 6. This CDR3 has 14 residues. CDR3 sequence reads: CASSRGLGHNEQFF. The DNA for the CDR3 is TGTGCCAGCAGTCGCGGACTAGGGCACAATGAGCAGTTCTTC.

V gene TRBV28 combines with J gene TRBJ1-5; possibly TRBD1 for D (5 bases). Trimming stripped 8 bases from V and 0 bases from J, with 11 bases between. The CDR3 consists of 14 residues. Looked up from germline, CDR1 is MDHEN and CDR2 is SYDVKM. The CDR3 nucleotides read TGTGCCAGCGTAGACAGTTATAGCAATCAGCCCCAGCATTTT. Amino acids: CASVDSYSNQPQHF.

The V and J genes are TRBV6-1 and TRBJ1-1, with D unresolved. Germline-derived CDR1 and CDR2 are MNHNS and SASEGT. The CDR3 is made up of 14 amino acids. Trimming removed 1 base from V and 4 bases from J, with 10 bases in between. CDR3 bases: TGTGCCAGCAGTGAAGGGCTGGAGGGCACTGAAGCTTTCTTT. It specifies CASSEGLEGTEAFF.

This chain joins TRBV2 and TRBJ1-5, with D possibly TRBD1 on 5 matching bases. Deletions cut 3 bases from V and 6 bases from J, with 9 bases between. The CDR3 totals 13 residues. The germline gives CDR1 SNHLY, CDR2 FYNNEI. As DNA, the CDR3 is TGTGCCAGCAGTGACTGGGGGTTTCAGCCCCAGCATTTT. Amino acid sequence: CASSDWGFQPQHF.

V is TRBV7-2 and J is TRBJ1-1; D is undetermined. CDR1 is SGHTA, CDR2 FQGNSA, per germline. Trimming removed 2 bases at V and 0 bases at J, with 7 bases between. The CDR3 totals 14 residues. The CDR3 spells CASSLTGVNTEAFF. The CDR3 DNA reads as TGTGCCAGCAGCTTAACGGGTGTGAACACTGAAGCTTTCTTT. Filled out from reference TRBV7-2 and TRBJ1-1, the complete variable domain reads GAGVSQSPSNKVTEKGKDVELRCDPISGHTALYWYRQSLGQGLEFLIYFQGNSAPDKSGLPSDRFSAERTGGSVSTLTIQRTQQEDSAVYLCASSLTGVNTEAFFGQGTRLTVV.

This clone has just one count. V is TRBV12-3 or TRBV12-4 and J is TRBJ2-1; D possibly corresponds to TRBD1 (5 bases). Trimming stripped 6 bases from V and 5 bases from J, with 11 bases between. The CDR3 is 13 amino acids. CDR3 protein: CASRTQGNNEQFF. The CDR3 bases are TGTGCCAGCAGAACCCAGGGCAACAATGAGCAGTTCTTC.

The chain employs TRBV28 and TRBJ1-3; D unresolved. V was shortened by 2 bases and J by 2 bases, with 7 bases between the two germline ends. Germline lookup yields CDR1 MDHEN and CDR2 SYDVKM. CDR3 length equals 14 residues. In nucleotides, the CDR3 is TGTGCCAGCAGTTTAAATAAGGCTGGAAACACCATATATTTT. This sequence encodes CASSLNKAGNTIYF.

V gene TRBV19 combines with J gene TRBJ2-7, with D tentatively TRBD1 (6 bases). V was cut by 2 bases and J by 5 bases, with 13 bases left in between. The CDR3 extends over 14 amino acids. From germline, CDR1 is LNHDA and CDR2 SQIVND (reference sequence). CDR3 amino acids: CASSIRSRDNEQYF. CDR3 bases: TGTGCCAGTAGTATAAGATCCAGGGACAACGAGCAGTACTTC.

This clone occurred a few times. This chain joins TRBV1 and TRBJ2-2; the table's D call TRBD2 went unverified against the DNA. TRBV1 is a pseudogene locus. There are 15 residues in the CDR3. The CDR3 here is CTTPRAGVYTGELFF. In nucleotides, the CDR3 is TGCACCACCCCCCGGGCGGGAGTCTACACCGGGGAGCTGTTTTTT.

J is TRBJ2-2 and V is TRBV28; D is unresolved. Germline V lookup: CDR1 MDHEN, CDR2 SYDVKM. V was cut by 2 bases and J by 4 bases, with 8 bases left in between. The CDR3 covers 14 residues. The DNA for the CDR3 is TGTGCCAGCAGTTTACCGAGCGCCACCGGGGAGCTGTTTTTT. It codes for CASSLPSATGELFF.

The V gene is TRBV18, the J gene TRBJ2-5; 7 bases agree with TRBD2. V shed 1 base, J shed 0 bases, and the junction held 2 bases outside the gene matches. The V gene's germline CDR1 is KGHSH and CDR2 LQKENI. The CDR3 consists of 15 residues. CDR3 residues: CASSPRRGNQETQYF. CDR3 nucleotides: TGTGCCAGCTCACCACGGCGGGGGAACCAAGAGACCCAGTACTTC. The entire variable domain, with the rest obtained from reference TRBV18 and TRBJ2-5, is as follows: NAGVMQNPRHLVRRRGQEARLRCSPMKGHSHVYWYRQLPEEGLKFMVYLQKENIIDESGMPKERFSAEFPKEGPSILRIQQVVRGDSAAYFCASSPRRGNQETQYFGPGTRLLVL.

This clone has more than one count but fewer than ten. The J gene is TRBJ2-7, the V gene TRBV7-6; 11 bases match TRBD2. The germline gives CDR1 SGHVS, CDR2 FNYEAQ. This CDR3 has 16 amino acids. V dropped 1 base and J dropped 4; count of bases not matched to a gene: 6. The CDR3 reads CASSLEGSSGRYEQYF. CDR3 bases: TGTGCCAGCAGCTTAGAGGGGTCTAGCGGGAGGTACGAGCAGTACTTC.

The chain couples TRBV7-3 to TRBJ2-2, with D hard to call. This CDR3 region has 14 residues. The V gene's germline CDR1 is SGHTA and CDR2 FQGTGA. With 2 bases removed from V and 7 bases from J, the gap between germline ends came to 11 bases. CDR3 DNA sequence: TGTGCCAGCAGCTTACTACCGACTGGCGGGGAGCTGTTTTTT. Protein: CASSLLPTGGELFF.

The chain has TRBV4-1 and TRBJ1-1; 9 nucleotides line up with TRBD1. This CDR3 contains 18 residues. The V gene end was trimmed by 2 bases and the J gene end by 1 base; junction bases not matched to a gene: 11. The V gene's germline CDR1 is MGHRA and CDR2 YSYEKL. CDR3 in amino acids: CASSQRQGVVYRNTEAFF. In DNA, the CDR3 is TGCGCCAGCAGCCAACGACAGGGGGTCGTCTACCGGAACACTGAAGCTTTCTTT.